This entry lists 29 T cell receptor beta chains sequenced from one sample in a study of cytomegalovirus exposure and HLA in healthy donors. Vbeta (60) and Jbeta (13) primers were used in the PCR. Sequenced by immunoSEQ multiplex PCR; TCRdb stores in-frame clones only, minus some. This sample carries about 130,000 clones, about 80% of them seen once, and the ten largest clones take 4.5% to 5.5%. The specimen was PBMCs. The source is a man aged 25 to 45 in good health and CMV-seronegative.

The genes are TRBV30 and TRBJ2-1, with 9 bases that match TRBD1. CDR1 is GTSNPN and CDR2 is SVGIG in the germline V gene (reference sequence). With V trimmed by 3 bases and J by 6 bases, 0 bases remained unmatched. The CDR3 is 12 residues long. The DNA for the CDR3 is TGTGCCTGGAGGGACAGGGGCAATGAGCAGTTCTTC. It translates to CAWRDRGNEQFF. The whole variable domain, filled in from reference TRBV30 and TRBJ2-1, reads SQTIHQWPATLVQPVGSPLSLECTVEGTSNPNLYWYRQAAGRGLQLLFYSVGIGQISSEVPQNLSASRPQDRQFILSSKKLLLSDSGFYLCAWRDRGNEQFFGPGTRLTVL.

This chain uses TRBV5-1 with TRBJ2-1; possibly TRBD1 for D (5 bases). Trimming shortened V by 4 bases and J by 0 bases, and 14 bases separated the two germline ends. CDR3 size: 16 residues. Germline CDR1 SGHRS, CDR2 YFSETQ. CDR3 in DNA: TGCGCCAGCAGCGTGACAGACTTAAGCTCCTACAATGAGCAGTTCTTC. The encoded protein is CASSVTDLSSYNEQFF.

This chain connects TRBV19 to TRBJ1-5, with D perhaps TRBD1 (5 bases). V lost 9 bases and J 0 bases, leaving 18 bases between the germline ends. In germline, CDR1 is LNHDA, CDR2 SQIVND (reference sequence). This CDR3 has 16 amino acids. In DNA form, the CDR3 reads TGTGCCAGCCGCGACGCGGGGCAAACTAGCAATCAGCCCCAGCATTTT. It specifies CASRDAGQTSNQPQHF. Full variable domain (rest looked up from reference TRBV19 and TRBJ1-5): DGGITQSPKYLFRKEGQNVTLSCEQNLNHDAMYWYRQDPGQGLRLIYYSQIVNDFQKGDIAEGYSVSREKKESFPLTVTSAQKNPTAFYLCASRDAGQTSNQPQHFGDGTRLSIL.

The chain combines TRBV7-2 with TRBJ2-2; maybe TRBD1 (6 bases). The germline V gene encodes CDR1 SGHTA and CDR2 FQGNSA. Trimming removed 5 bases from V and 0 bases from J, with 13 bases in between. CDR3 length: 16 residues. The CDR3: CASSLLGGTNTGELFF. CDR3 nucleotides: TGTGCCAGCAGCCTATTAGGGGGTACGAACACCGGGGAGCTGTTTTTT.

This clone has only one observation. This sequence joins TRBV4-3 and TRBJ1-6; D unclear. This CDR3 is built from 20 residues. The ends were cut back, 3 bases at V and 0 bases at J, with 21 bases in the middle. Per the germline V gene, CDR1 is LGHNA and CDR2 is YSLEER. The chain's CDR3 is CASSQAVPAKGSSYNSPLHF. As DNA, the CDR3 is TGCGCCAGCAGCCAGGCCGTTCCGGCGAAAGGGAGCTCCTATAATTCACCCCTCCACTTT.

The gene calls are TRBV4-1 and TRBJ1-4; no clear D gene. From germline, CDR1 is MGHRA and CDR2 YSYEKL. The CDR3 consists of 15 residues. V lost 2 bases and J lost 4, with 11 bases in between. The CDR3 nucleotides are TGCGCCAGCAGCCAACCGACGGGATTTAATGAAAAACTGTTTTTT. This gives the protein CASSQPTGFNEKLFF.

The rearrangement joins TRBV19 to TRBJ1-2; D remains ambiguous. In germline, CDR1 is LNHDA, CDR2 SQIVND (reference sequence). The CDR3 is 12 residues long. V was cut by 3 bases and J by 8 bases, with 10 bases left in between. The CDR3 sequence: CASSIPPRGYTF. Written as DNA, the CDR3 is TGTGCCAGTAGTATTCCACCCAGGGGCTACACCTTC.

The chain combines TRBV4-1 with TRBJ1-4; D possibly corresponds to TRBD1 (6 bases). Germline V gives CDR1 MGHRA, CDR2 YSYEKL. The CDR3 extends over 16 amino acids. The V gene lost 1 base and the J gene lost 5 bases, with 14 bases spanning the gap. CDR3 amino acids: CASSQVSGVRNEKLFF. As DNA, the CDR3 is TGCGCCAGCAGCCAAGTTTCAGGGGTACGAAATGAAAAACTGTTTTTT.

CDR3 protein: CASSRQGFTDTQYF. In DNA form, the CDR3 reads TGTGCCAGCAGCCGTCAGGGATTCACAGATACGCAGTATTTT. The chain joins TRBV7-6 to TRBJ2-3; D might be TRBD1 (5 bases). Per germline, CDR1 SGHVS and CDR2 FNYEAQ. The CDR3 consists of 14 residues. Trimming stripped 5 bases from V and 2 bases from J, with 11 bases between.

The J gene is TRBJ2-2, the V gene TRBV7-6; D gene uncertain. Germline V CDR1 and CDR2: SGHVS, FNYEAQ. V was shortened by 5 bases and J by 0 bases, with 7 bases between the two germline ends. This CDR3 is 14 amino acids long. Here the CDR3 DNA reads TGTGCCAGCAGCCAACTACCGAACACCGGGGAGCTGTTTTTT. Translation gives CASSQLPNTGELFF.

The rearrangement joins TRBV27 to TRBJ2-7; D not certain. The CDR3 length is 13 residues. Between the trimmed V and J ends, which lost 0 bases and 3 bases, there was a span of 6 bases. In germline, CDR1 is MNHEY, CDR2 SMNVEV (reference sequence). CDR3 amino acids: CASSLSPDYEQYF. The DNA for the CDR3 is TGTGCCAGCAGTTTATCCCCAGACTACGAGCAGTACTTC.

The V gene is TRBV29-1, the J gene TRBJ1-1; maybe TRBD1 (6 bases). Between the trimmed V and J ends, which lost 8 bases and 4 bases, there was a span of 14 bases. This CDR3 has 12 amino acids. CDR1 and CDR2 from the germline V gene are SQVTM and ANQGSEA. CDR3 in amino acids: CSTRGAVTEAFF. The CDR3 coding sequence is TGCAGCACCCGGGGGGCCGTCACTGAAGCTTTCTTT.

This chain connects TRBV6-1 to TRBJ2-2; 11 nucleotides match TRBD1. This CDR3 spans 17 amino acids. Germline trimming cut 4 bases from V and 5 bases from J; bases unmatched to any gene: 9. CDR1 and CDR2 (germline): MNHNS, SASEGT. CDR3 region: CASSVPGTGGSTGELFF. CDR3 DNA: TGTGCCAGCAGTGTGCCCGGGACAGGGGGTTCAACCGGGGAGCTGTTTTTT.

The chain links TRBV4-3 to TRBJ1-1; unclear D gene. V dropped 2 bases and J dropped 7 bases, with 11 bases sitting between them. Per germline, CDR1 LGHNA and CDR2 YSLEER. This CDR3 contains 13 residues. CDR3 protein: CASSQYRVSEAFF. The CDR3 region has the DNA TGCGCCAGCAGCCAATACCGGGTCAGTGAAGCTTTCTTT.

This chain links TRBV5-1 with TRBJ2-5; D is ambiguous. V was clipped by 0 bases and J by 1 base, with 7 bases between them. Germline CDR1 and CDR2: SGHRS and YFSETQ. This CDR3 spans 14 amino acids. The CDR3 DNA sequence: TGCGCCAGCAGCTTGGCCACGGGCCAAGAGACCCAGTACTTC. This gives the protein CASSLATGQETQYF.

The CDR3 DNA follows: TGTGCCTGGACAATGCGAAGTAGCTACACCTTC. Translated, it gives CAWTMRSSYTF. The chain recombines TRBV30 with TRBJ1-2; D is unclear. Germline CDR1 and CDR2: GTSNPN and SVGIG (reference sequence). The V and J ends lost 4 bases and 9 bases respectively, with 12 bases between them. This CDR3 has 11 amino acids.

The V call is TRBV2, the J call TRBJ1-5; 11 bases are a match to TRBD1. Germline loops: CDR1 SNHLY, CDR2 FYNNEI. Trimming at V came to 6 bases and at J to 0 bases, leaving 4 bases not matched to a gene. CDR3 length equals 16 residues. The CDR3 nucleotides read TGTGCCAGCAGAGCCGGGACAGGGGGTAGCAATCAGCCCCAGCATTTT. Translated: CASRAGTGGSNQPQHF.

This sequence joins TRBV5-4 and TRBJ2-7; 8 bases line up with TRBD2. Germline V lookup: CDR1 SGHNT, CDR2 YYREEE (reference sequence). J lost 6 bases, V lost 4 bases, and 12 bases had no gene match. This CDR3 contains 15 residues. The DNA for the CDR3 is TGTGCCAGCAGCACTAGGACTAGCCAAGTAGGCGAGCAGTACTTC. Translation gives CASSTRTSQVGEQYF. The whole variable domain, filled in from reference TRBV5-4 and TRBJ2-7, reads ETGVTQSPTHLIKTRGQQVTLRCSSQSGHNTVSWYQQALGQGPQFIFQYYREEENGRGNFPPRFSGLQFPNYSSELNVNALELDDSALYLCASSTRTSQVGEQYFGPGTRLTVT.

The chain has TRBV28 and TRBJ2-3; TRBD1 might be the D (6 bases). V lost 5 bases and J 0 bases, leaving 6 bases between the germline ends. The CDR3 extends over 13 amino acids. CDR1 and CDR2 (germline): MDHEN, SYDVKM. DNA of the CDR3: TGTGCCAGCAGTACAGGGAGCACAGATACGCAGTATTTT. It yields the protein CASSTGSTDTQYF.

The gene calls are TRBV4-1 and TRBJ2-7, with D perhaps TRBD1 (6 bases). Trimming cost V 1 base and J 4 bases, with 17 bases left between them. This CDR3 spans 16 amino acids. Germline V gene data show CDR1 as MGHRA and CDR2 as YSYEKL. CDR3 loop: CASSQGVSGGWYEQYF. The CDR3 DNA reads as TGCGCCAGCAGCCAAGGAGTAAGTGGGGGCTGGTACGAGCAGTACTTC.

This clone appeared a single time. The chain recombines TRBV10-3 with TRBJ1-2; no clear D. Germline-derived CDR1 and CDR2 are ENHRY and SYGVKD. The CDR3 totals 14 residues. Between the trimmed V and J ends, which lost 0 bases and 8 bases, there was a span of 13 bases. CDR3 sequence reads: CAISESGGSRGYTF. Here the CDR3 DNA reads TGTGCCATCAGTGAGTCAGGCGGGAGTCGAGGCTACACCTTC.

The chain is built from TRBV27 and TRBJ1-4, with 8 bases aligning to TRBD1. CDR1 MNHEY and CDR2 SMNVEV come from the germline V gene (reference sequence). The CDR3 is 19 amino acids. With V trimmed by 2 bases and J by 8 bases, 19 bases remained unmatched. Here the CDR3 reads CASSLSGSFGQGAWEKLFF. The DNA for the CDR3 is TGTGCCAGCAGTTTAAGCGGTAGCTTCGGGCAGGGGGCATGGGAAAAACTGTTTTTT.

The gene calls are TRBV4-2 and TRBJ2-5; 15 bases match TRBD2. The CDR3 sequence is 18 residues long. Trimming removed 4 bases from V and 4 bases from J; junction bases left unmatched: 10. From germline, CDR1 is LGHNA and CDR2 YNFKEQ. CDR3 in amino acids: CASSRDSGLAGGRETQYF. The CDR3 coding sequence is TGTGCCAGCAGCCGGGACTCGGGACTAGCGGGAGGTAGAGAGACCCAGTACTTC.

The CDR3 bases are TGTGCCAGCAGCCCACAGGAGACTCAAGAGACCCAGTACTTC. Its protein product is CASSPQETQETQYF. The rearrangement joins TRBV5-4 to TRBJ2-5, with a weak D call TRBD1 (5 bases). CDR3 size: 14 residues. From germline, CDR1 is SGHNT and CDR2 YYREEE (reference sequence). The V end lost 4 bases, the J end lost 2 bases, and 12 bases lay between the germline ends.

The chain combines TRBV27 with TRBJ2-7; TRBD2 is a possible D gene (7 bases). V was cut by 7 bases and J by 2 bases, with 18 bases left in between. This CDR3 region has 15 residues. Germline V gene lookup returns CDR1 MNHEY and CDR2 SMNVEV (reference sequence). The CDR3 DNA is TGTGCCAGCATGCAGTTGGGAGGGGGAACCTACGAGCAGTACTTC. As protein: CASMQLGGGTYEQYF.

The V call is TRBV4-1, the J call TRBJ1-5; TRBD1 aligns across 10 bases. The CDR3 extends over 15 amino acids. The junction had 4 bases not matched to a gene; V was cut back by 4 bases and J by 4 bases. Germline CDR1 reads MGHRA; CDR2 reads YSYEKL. In DNA form, the CDR3 reads TGCGCCAGCAGCCCGTGGGACAGGGGAAATCAGCCCCAGCATTTT. It translates to CASSPWDRGNQPQHF.

This clone was detected once. This chain connects TRBV6-6 to TRBJ2-3; 7 bases are a match to TRBD2. The CDR3 runs 15 residues. Trimming cost V 5 bases and J 2 bases; bases outside gene matches: 7. Germline V gene data show CDR1 as MNHNY and CDR2 as SVGAGI (reference sequence). As DNA, the CDR3 is TGTGCCAGCAGTCCAAAGCGGGGATACACAGATACGCAGTATTTT. It codes for CASSPKRGYTDTQYF.

The CDR3 region is CASSARVGNTEAFF. The CDR3 region has the DNA TGTGCCAGCAGCGCCAGGGTTGGCAACACTGAAGCTTTCTTT. The chain carries TRBV7-9 and TRBJ1-1; possible D gene TRBD1, 5 bases. This CDR3 region has 14 residues. Between the trimmed V and J ends, which lost 5 bases and 2 bases, there was a span of 12 bases. The germline gives CDR1 SEHNR, CDR2 FQNEAQ (reference sequence).

V gene TRBV19 combines with J gene TRBJ1-1; D not resolved. Germline CDR1 and CDR2: LNHDA and SQIVND (reference sequence). The CDR3 is made up of 13 amino acids. Trimming shortened V by 4 bases and J by 0 bases, and 6 bases separated the two germline ends. The DNA for the CDR3 is TGTGCCAGTAGTACCGGGGTGAACACTGAAGCTTTCTTT. Its translation is CASSTGVNTEAFF.